Below, 26 T cell receptor beta chains from the same sample are listed, as sequenced in a study of HIV-infected patients and healthy controls. About 450 ng RNA was reverse transcribed with alpha and beta constant-region primers. Each of the alpha and beta chains got its own library through chain-specific third strand synthesis with indices. Using its own MiXCR run on the 5' RACE reads, TCRdb lists one record per CDR3 protein. The sample shows 7,900 or so distinct CDR3 sequences, roughly 6.3% of them seen only once. Roughly three months, about 14 weeks, into antiretroviral therapy, follow-up blood was collected. No cell fractionation was done, so the repertoire covers all unsorted peripheral blood T cells. The sample was blood, taken during antiretroviral therapy. The receptors stem from an adult with HIV infection.

The table lists this clonotype with many counts. Because this beta chain is a stray read in a library intended to capture alpha chains, its abundance should not be given much weight. CDR3 in amino acids: CASSYGRGPYNEQFF. CDR3 sequence (DNA): TGTGCCAGCAGTTATGGCAGGGGTCCCTACAATGAGCAGTTCTTC. This rearrangement joins TRBV27 to TRBJ2-1; the D gene is possibly TRBD1 (6 bases). V was cut by 4 bases and J by 2 bases, with 12 bases left in between. Germline V gene sequence: CDR1 MNHEY, CDR2 SMNVEV (reference sequence). The CDR3 contains 15 residues.

At least ten counts were recorded for this clonotype. This beta chain is off target for a library built for alpha chains, so its abundance means little. This chain joins TRBV4-1 and TRBJ2-7; D not resolved. The germline CDR1 and CDR2 sequences are MGHRA and YSYEKL. The CDR3 loop spans 14 amino acids. V lost 0 bases and J lost 2, with 8 bases in between. The CDR3 region is CASSQDLGAYEQYF. CDR3 DNA: TGCGCCAGCAGCCAAGATTTAGGTGCCTACGAGCAGTACTTC.

This clonotype has a count of ten or more. With the library built for alpha chains, this beta chain is off target and its frequency is not meaningful. CDR3 sequence (DNA): TGTGCCAGCAGCTTAGAGTTGGGACTAGCGGGTCCCTCCGGCACCGGGGAGCTGTTTTTT. Translated: CASSLELGLAGPSGTGELFF. V and J are TRBV13 and TRBJ2-2, with 12 bases lining up with TRBD2. V was clipped by 1 base and J by 4 bases; unmatched bases: 13. CDR1 and CDR2 from the germline V gene are PRHDT and FYEKMQ (reference sequence). The CDR3 is 20 amino acids.

This clonotype was counted at least ten times. The library was prepared for alpha chains; this beta chain is a stray read, so its frequency means little. The chain links TRBV6-1 to TRBJ2-7; TRBD1 agrees at 10 bases. The germline gives CDR1 MNHNS, CDR2 SASEGT. This CDR3 spans 13 amino acids. The ends lost 6 bases at V and 7 bases at J; junction bases unmatched: 6. In DNA form, the CDR3 reads TGTGCCAGCAGAGACAGGGGGCGTCGGGAGCAGTACTTC. Its protein product is CASRDRGRREQYF.

By proportion, this clonotype is medium-sized. Being off target in a library aimed at alpha chains, this beta chain has a size of little meaning. The J gene is TRBJ2-7, the V gene TRBV6-5, with D perhaps given as TRBD1 or TRBD2 (5 bases each). The CDR3 covers 15 residues. Per germline, CDR1 MNHEY and CDR2 SVGAGI. Trimming stripped 4 bases from V and 3 bases from J, with 16 bases between. The CDR3 DNA is TGTGCCAGCAGTTTCGGCCGGGACCCGAGCTACGAGCAGTACTTC. Its protein product is CASSFGRDPSYEQYF.

The table lists this clonotype with many counts. This beta chain appears as a stray read in a library generated for alpha chains; its size is not informative. The chain joins TRBV5-1 to TRBJ2-5, with TRBD2 matching 8 bases. CDR3 length equals 14 residues. Germline CDR1 is SGHRS and CDR2 is YFSETQ. J lost 5 bases, V lost 0 bases, and 3 bases had no gene match. This CDR3 reads CASSLDSGTETQYF. In DNA form, the CDR3 reads TGCGCCAGCAGCTTGGATAGCGGGACGGAGACCCAGTACTTC. Using reference TRBV5-1 and TRBJ2-5 for the parts outside the CDR3, the full variable domain is KAGVTQTPRYLIKTRGQQVTLSCSPISGHRSVSWYQQTPGQGLQFLFEYFSETQRNKGNFPGRFSGRQFSNSRSEMNVSTLELGDSALYLCASSLDSGTETQYFGPGTRLLVL.

By share, this clonotype ranks as medium-sized (0.01 to 0.1%). A library prepared for alpha chains yielded this beta chain as an off-target read; its size is of little meaning. The CDR3 protein is CASSQAPNNEQFF. CDR3 coding DNA: TGCGCCAGCAGCCAAGCGCCCAACAATGAGCAGTTCTTC. This chain links TRBV4-1 with TRBJ2-1; D not resolved. The germline V gene encodes CDR1 MGHRA and CDR2 YSYEKL. Trimming took off 1 base at V and 5 bases at J, with 6 bases between the two ends. This CDR3 is built from 13 residues.

This clonotype was counted at least ten times. Because the library targeted alpha chains, this beta chain is an off-target read whose size means little. This sequence joins TRBV7-8 and TRBJ2-1; D remains ambiguous. V was cut by 1 base and J by 16 bases, with 11 bases left in between. This CDR3 comprises 11 residues. Germline V gene lookup returns CDR1 SGHVS and CDR2 FQNEAQ. CDR3 region: CASSLGALDFF. The CDR3 DNA is TGTGCCAGCAGCTTAGGGGCTTTGGATTTCTTC.

This clonotype was detected many times. As an off-target read in a library built for alpha chains, this beta chain has a frequency of little significance. V usage is TRBV7-9 and J usage is TRBJ1-4; D is possibly TRBD1 (5 bases). Germline V lookup: CDR1 SEHNR, CDR2 FQNEAQ (reference sequence). The CDR3 loop spans 15 amino acids. The ends were cut back, 1 base at V and 8 bases at J, with 14 bases in the middle. CDR3 sequence: CASSLGPGRGEKLFF. The CDR3 bases are TGTGCCAGCAGCTTAGGACCAGGGAGAGGCGAAAAACTGTTTTTT.

This clonotype was picked up many times. A library prepared for alpha chains yielded this beta chain as an off-target read; its size is of little meaning. The CDR3 loop is CASSKDRGRTEAFF. CDR3 sequence (DNA): TGTGCCAGTAGTAAAGACAGGGGGCGGACTGAAGCTTTCTTT. The chain is built from TRBV19 and TRBJ1-1; 10 bases fit TRBD1. The germline CDR1 and CDR2 sequences are LNHDA and SQIVND (reference sequence). There are 14 residues in the CDR3. J gave up 5 bases and V 4 bases, and 4 bases lay outside the gene matches.

Ten or more counts support this clonotype. This beta chain appears as a stray read in a library generated for alpha chains; its size is not informative. DNA for the CDR3: TGTGCCAGCAGTTACTACGCAGGGTTCAATGAGCAGTTCTTC. Amino acid sequence: CASSYYAGFNEQFF. The chain recombines TRBV6-5 with TRBJ2-1; D perhaps matches TRBD1 (5 bases). Trimming took 1 base from V and 6 from J, leaving 10 bases between them. Germline assignment: CDR1 MNHEY and CDR2 SVGAGI. The length of the CDR3 is 14 residues.

Details on this clonotype: This beta chain is a stray read from a library made for alpha chains; its abundance is not meaningful. This rearrangement joins TRBV6-5 to TRBJ2-3, with 9 bases matching TRBD1. V shed 0 bases, J shed 3 bases, and the junction held 1 base outside the gene matches. Per germline, CDR1 MNHEY and CDR2 SVGAGI. CDR3 length equals 15 residues. CDR3 protein: CASSYSGQGTDTQYF. CDR3 DNA sequence: TGTGCCAGCAGTTACTCGGGACAGGGTACAGATACGCAGTATTTT.

As for this clonotype: It may be a read error: a sequence one base away is much more abundant. The library was designed around alpha chains, so this beta chain is a stray read whose abundance carries little weight. The chain links TRBV27 to TRBJ2-1; tentatively, D is TRBD2 (5 bases). Germline CDR1 MNHEY, CDR2 SMNVEV (reference sequence). V was pared by 10 bases and J by 4 bases, with 20 bases between. This CDR3 is 15 amino acids long. CDR3 bases: TGTGCCAACAATATAGGGTCTAGCCGTTACAATGAGCAGTTCTTC. Translated: CANNIGSSRYNEQFF.

By share, this clonotype ranks as medium-sized. As an off-target read in a library built for alpha chains, this beta chain has a frequency of little significance. The chain links TRBV6-2 or TRBV6-3 to TRBJ1-5, with D unresolved. CDR1 and CDR2 from the germline V gene are MNHEY and SVGEGT. V lost 0 bases and J lost 2, with 14 bases in between. There are 17 residues in the CDR3. The CDR3 loop reads CASSYSAGSLRNQPQHF. The CDR3 DNA sequence: TGTGCCAGCAGTTACTCTGCCGGGTCCCTACGCAATCAGCCCCAGCATTTT.

Sample share makes this clonotype medium-sized. Because the library targeted alpha chains, this beta chain is an off-target read whose size means little. The V call is TRBV20-1, the J call TRBJ2-2, with D unclear. The germline V and J ends were trimmed by 0 bases and 6 bases, with 8 bases remaining between them. The CDR3 extends over 13 amino acids. Germline CDR1 is DFQATT and CDR2 is SNEGSKA (reference sequence). The CDR3 DNA reads as TGCAGTGCTAGAGATGGCACCTCCGGGGAGCTGTTTTTT. This translates into CSARDGTSGELFF.

This clonotype was detected ten times or more. Since the library was made to target alpha chains, this beta chain is a stray read and its abundance is not meaningful. This sequence joins TRBV19 and TRBJ2-2; 7 nucleotides agree with TRBD1. This CDR3 spans 14 amino acids. Germline values: CDR1 LNHDA, CDR2 SQIVND (reference sequence). V shed 9 bases and J 2 bases; nucleotides not matched to a gene: 6. CDR3 sequence reads: CASTTGVNTGELFF. The DNA for the CDR3 is TGTGCCAGCACCACAGGGGTTAACACCGGGGAGCTGTTTTTT.

Relative to its sample, this clonotype is medium-sized (0.01 to 0.1%). Found in a library prepared for alpha chains, this beta chain is an off-target read, and its abundance has little meaning. The chain carries TRBV27 and TRBJ1-2; the D gene is possibly TRBD1 (5 bases). The V end was cut by 5 bases, the J end by 2 bases, with 18 bases between. The germline V gene has CDR1 MNHEY and CDR2 SMNVEV (reference sequence). This CDR3 has 16 residues. This CDR3 reads CASSRLGVRSNYGYTF. The CDR3 DNA is TGTGCCAGCAGTAGACTGGGGGTCAGGTCCAACTATGGCTACACCTTC.

This clonotype was seen many times. Within a library made for alpha chains, this beta chain is off target, and its count is uninformative. V is TRBV25-1 and J is TRBJ2-5; D ambiguous. The V end was cut by 0 bases, the J end by 5 bases, with 7 bases between. The CDR3 is 13 residues long. Germline V gene lookup returns CDR1 MGHDK and CDR2 SYGVNS. The CDR3 bases are TGTGCCAGCAGTGAATATCTAGAGGAGACCCAGTACTTC. Translating it yields CASSEYLEETQYF.

There are many counts of this clonotype. A library prepared for alpha chains yielded this beta chain as an off-target read; its size is of little meaning. The gene calls are TRBV7-9 and TRBJ2-1; 11 bases are a match to TRBD2. Trimming at V came to 5 bases and at J to 0 bases, leaving 6 bases not matched to a gene. The CDR3 spans 17 residues. The germline gives CDR1 SEHNR, CDR2 FQNEAQ (reference sequence). CDR3 nucleotides: TGTGCCAGCAGCACCGGACTAGCGGGCTACTCCTACAATGAGCAGTTCTTC. It encodes CASSTGLAGYSYNEQFF.

Within the sample, this clonotype is medium-sized (0.01 to 0.1%). Being off target in a library aimed at alpha chains, this beta chain has a size of little meaning. This chain uses TRBV3-1 with TRBJ1-1; D gene unclear. CDR1 and CDR2 from the germline V gene are LGHDT and YNNKEL (reference sequence). Trimming pared 4 bases from V and 1 base from J, leaving 10 bases between. This CDR3 contains 14 residues. This CDR3 is CASSRLGRNTEAFF. The CDR3 nucleotides read TGTGCCAGCAGCCGCCTGGGGAGGAACACTGAAGCTTTCTTT.

There are many counts of this clonotype. This beta chain is a stray sequence in a library constructed for alpha chains; its clone size is not meaningful. V gene TRBV12-3 or TRBV12-4 combines with J gene TRBJ2-3, with 8 nucleotides matching TRBD2. V dropped 1 base and J dropped 4; count of bases not matched to a gene: 10. The CDR3 has 17 amino acids. The CDR3: CASSLGGGPTYADTQYF. The CDR3 DNA reads as TGTGCCAGCAGTTTAGGCGGGGGGCCTACCTACGCAGATACGCAGTATTTT.

Concerning this clonotype: This beta chain turned up in a library designed for alpha chains; as an off-target read, its abundance says little. This chain links TRBV4-2 with TRBJ1-1, with D unclear. V dropped 0 bases and J dropped 1 base, with 3 bases sitting between them. Germline CDR1 and CDR2: LGHNA and YNFKEQ. This CDR3 contains 13 residues. CDR3 region: CASSQERNTEAFF. The CDR3 nucleotides read TGTGCCAGCAGCCAAGAGAGGAACACTGAAGCTTTCTTT.

By share, this clonotype counts as medium-sized (0.01 to 0.1%). This beta chain lies outside the target of a library built for alpha chains; its clone size means little. The chain recombines TRBV7-9 with TRBJ1-1; D uncertain. CDR1 and CDR2 from the germline V gene are SEHNR and FQNEAQ (reference sequence). The length of the CDR3 is 14 residues. Trimming took 5 bases from V and 4 from J, leaving 14 bases between them. CDR3 nucleotides: TGTGCCAGCAGCGAAGGACCGGTCAGCACTGAAGCTTTCTTT. Its protein is CASSEGPVSTEAFF.

In its sample, this clonotype was seen many times. This beta chain came through as a stray read in a library set up for alpha chains, and its size says little. In nucleotides, the CDR3 is TGTGCCAGCAGTTACCACGGGGGGTCCTACGAGCAGTACTTC. Its protein is CASSYHGGSYEQYF. V and J are TRBV6-2 or TRBV6-3 and TRBJ2-7, with 7 bases fitting TRBD2. Germline V gives CDR1 MNHEY, CDR2 SVGEGT. This CDR3 has 14 amino acids. V lost 2 bases and J lost 1; bases outside the gene matches: 2.

At least ten counts were recorded for this clonotype. This beta chain is an off-target read within a library intended for alpha chains, so its frequency means little. The chain has TRBV6-2 or TRBV6-3 and TRBJ2-1; D gene uncertain. This CDR3 region has 12 residues. Germline V gene data show CDR1 as MNHEY and CDR2 as SVGEGT. V lost 6 bases, J lost 6 bases, and 9 bases lay in between. CDR3 protein: CASSLRANEQFF. The CDR3 coding sequence is TGTGCCAGCAGCCTACGGGCCAATGAGCAGTTCTTC.

This clonotype came up many times. In a library made to pick up alpha chains, this beta chain is a stray read with a size that means little. The chain links TRBV5-6 to TRBJ2-3; the match to TRBD2 covers 11 bases. The CDR3 is 17 residues long. Germline trimming cut 2 bases from V and 1 base from J; bases unmatched to any gene: 6. From germline, CDR1 is SGHDT and CDR2 YYEEEE. Here the CDR3 reads CASSFGLAGGGTDTQYF. In DNA, the CDR3 is TGTGCCAGCAGCTTCGGCCTAGCGGGGGGCGGCACAGATACGCAGTATTTT. The variable domain in full, completed from reference TRBV5-6 and TRBJ2-3, reads DAGVTQSPTHLIKTRGQQVTLRCSPKSGHDTVSWYQQALGQGPQFIFQYYEEEERQRGNFPDRFSGHQFPNYSSELNVNALLLGDSALYLCASSFGLAGGGTDTQYFGPGTRLTVL.